This TCR beta chain was captured by sequencing in a study of Ad26.COV2.S vaccination and SARS-CoV-2 variants. Study-level background: The authors gave Ad26.COV2.S intramuscularly, either once or twice 56 days apart.

The germline V gene has CDR1 SEHNR and CDR2 FQNEAQ (reference sequence). The CDR3 is made up of 15 amino acids. Trimming left V 4 bases short and J 1 base short, with 13 bases between. Profiling relied on immunoSEQ multiplex PCR, and the TCRdb table lists in-frame clones only, not all of them. The table lists around 420,000 clones, roughly 90% of them singletons. The treatment: 15 to 20 received Ad26.COV2.S at low or high dose, single or two shots; about 5 received placebo; per-sample allocation not given. Sampling happened 63 days after the first vaccine or placebo injection. This TCR was sampled from a person between 18 and 65 years old who received the Ad26.COV2.S COVID-19 vaccine or a placebo. Source: peripheral blood, taken in a trial of Ad26.COV2.S vaccine versus placebo. This chain links TRBV7-9 with TRBJ1-1; D possibly corresponds to TRBD1 (5 bases). The CDR3: CASSSGPGRNTEAFF. CDR3 sequence (DNA): TGTGCCAGCAGCTCCGGCCCAGGGAGGAACACTGAAGCTTTCTTT.